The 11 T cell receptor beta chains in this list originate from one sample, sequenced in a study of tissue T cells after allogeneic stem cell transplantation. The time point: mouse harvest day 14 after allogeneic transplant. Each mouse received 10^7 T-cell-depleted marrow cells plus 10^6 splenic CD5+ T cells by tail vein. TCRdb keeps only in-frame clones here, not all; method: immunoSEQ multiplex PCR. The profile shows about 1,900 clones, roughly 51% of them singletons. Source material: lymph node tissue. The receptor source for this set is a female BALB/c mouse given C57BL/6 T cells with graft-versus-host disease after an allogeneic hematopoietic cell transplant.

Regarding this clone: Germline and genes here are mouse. This chain's CDR3 is CASSASAETLYF. CDR3 DNA, as far as it was read: TGTGCCAGCAGTGCTAGTGCAGAAACGCTGTAT. The chain combines TRBV15 with TRBJ2-3; no definite D call. The DNA ends 1 residue before the CDR3 does, and the rest of the CDR3 is filled in from the germline J gene. CDR1 is SGHND and CDR2 is FRSKSL in the germline V gene. This CDR3 comprises 12 residues. Trimming removed 5 bases at V and 0 bases at J, with 3 bases between.

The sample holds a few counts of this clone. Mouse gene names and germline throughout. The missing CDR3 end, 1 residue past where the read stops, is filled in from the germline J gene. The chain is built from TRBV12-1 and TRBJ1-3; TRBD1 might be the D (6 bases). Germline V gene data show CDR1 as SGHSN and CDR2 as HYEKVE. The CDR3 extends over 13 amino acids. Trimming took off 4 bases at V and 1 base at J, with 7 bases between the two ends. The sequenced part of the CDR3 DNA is TGTGCCAGCTCGGACAGATCTGGAAATACGCTCTAT. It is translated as CASSDRSGNTLY. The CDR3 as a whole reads CASSDRSGNTLYF.

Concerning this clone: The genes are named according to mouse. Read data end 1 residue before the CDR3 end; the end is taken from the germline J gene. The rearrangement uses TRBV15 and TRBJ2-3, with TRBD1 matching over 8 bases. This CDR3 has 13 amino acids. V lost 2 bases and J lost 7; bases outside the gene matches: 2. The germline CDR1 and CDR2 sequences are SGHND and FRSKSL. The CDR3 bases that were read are TGTGCCAGCAGTTTACAGGGGGCGCAAACGCTGTAT. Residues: CASSLQGAQTLY. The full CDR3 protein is CASSLQGAQTLYF.

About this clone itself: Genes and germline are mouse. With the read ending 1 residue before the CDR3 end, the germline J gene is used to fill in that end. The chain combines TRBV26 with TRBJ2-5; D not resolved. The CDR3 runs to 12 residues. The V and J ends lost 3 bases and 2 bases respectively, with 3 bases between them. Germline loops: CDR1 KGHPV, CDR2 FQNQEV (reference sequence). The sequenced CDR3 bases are TGTGCCAGCAGTCTTCCCCAAGACACCCAGTAC. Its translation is CASSLPQDTQY. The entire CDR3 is CASSLPQDTQYF.

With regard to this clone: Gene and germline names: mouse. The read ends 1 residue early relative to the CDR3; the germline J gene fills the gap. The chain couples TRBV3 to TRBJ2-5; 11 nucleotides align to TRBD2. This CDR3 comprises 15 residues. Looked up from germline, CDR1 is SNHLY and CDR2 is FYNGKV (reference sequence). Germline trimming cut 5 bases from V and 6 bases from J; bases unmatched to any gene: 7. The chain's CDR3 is CASSRNWGGADTQYF. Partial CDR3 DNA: TGTGCCAGCAGCCGAAACTGGGGGGGCGCGGACACCCAGTAC.

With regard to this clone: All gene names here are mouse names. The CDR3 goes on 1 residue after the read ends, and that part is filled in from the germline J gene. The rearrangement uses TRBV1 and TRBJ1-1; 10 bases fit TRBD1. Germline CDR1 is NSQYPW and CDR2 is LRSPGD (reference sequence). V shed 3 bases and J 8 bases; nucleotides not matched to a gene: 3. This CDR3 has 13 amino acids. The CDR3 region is CTCSAPGQGEVFF. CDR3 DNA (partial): TGCACCTGCAGTGCTCCGGGACAGGGGGAAGTCTTC.

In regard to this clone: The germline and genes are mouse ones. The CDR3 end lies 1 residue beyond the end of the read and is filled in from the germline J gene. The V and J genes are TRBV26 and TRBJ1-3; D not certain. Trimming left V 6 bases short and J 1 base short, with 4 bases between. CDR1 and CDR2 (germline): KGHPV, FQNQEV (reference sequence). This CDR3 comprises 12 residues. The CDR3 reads CASRTSGNTLYF. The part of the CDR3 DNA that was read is TGTGCCAGCAGGACATCTGGAAATACGCTCTAT.

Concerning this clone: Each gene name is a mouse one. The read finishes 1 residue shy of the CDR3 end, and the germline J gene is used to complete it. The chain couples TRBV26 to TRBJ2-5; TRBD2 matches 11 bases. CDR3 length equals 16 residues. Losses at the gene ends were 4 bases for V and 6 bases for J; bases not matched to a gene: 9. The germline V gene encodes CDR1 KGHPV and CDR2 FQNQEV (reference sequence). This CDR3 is CASSPSLGGRLDTQYF. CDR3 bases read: TGTGCCAGCAGTCCTTCACTGGGGGGGCGCCTGGACACCCAGTAC. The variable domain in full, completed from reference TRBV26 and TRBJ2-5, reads NSKVIQTPRYLVKGQGQKAKMRCIPEKGHPVVFWYQQNKNNEFKFLINFQNQEVLQQIDMTEKRFSAECPSNSPCSLEIQSSEAGDSALYLCASSPSLGGRLDTQYFGPGTRLLVL.

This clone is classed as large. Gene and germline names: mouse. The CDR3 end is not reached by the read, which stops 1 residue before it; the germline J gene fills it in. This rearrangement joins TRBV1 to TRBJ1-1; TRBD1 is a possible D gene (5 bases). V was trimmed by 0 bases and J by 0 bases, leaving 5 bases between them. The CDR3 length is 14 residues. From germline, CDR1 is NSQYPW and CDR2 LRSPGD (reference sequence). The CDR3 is CTCSADRANTEVFF. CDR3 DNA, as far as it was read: TGCACCTGCAGTGCAGACAGGGCAAACACAGAAGTCTTC.

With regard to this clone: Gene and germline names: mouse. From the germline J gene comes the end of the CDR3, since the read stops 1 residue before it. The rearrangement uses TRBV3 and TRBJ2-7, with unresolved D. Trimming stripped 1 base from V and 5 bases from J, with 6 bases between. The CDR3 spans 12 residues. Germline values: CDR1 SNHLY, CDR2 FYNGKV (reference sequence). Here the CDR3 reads CASSLVGDEQYF. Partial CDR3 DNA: TGTGCCAGCAGCTTAGTCGGGGATGAACAGTAC.

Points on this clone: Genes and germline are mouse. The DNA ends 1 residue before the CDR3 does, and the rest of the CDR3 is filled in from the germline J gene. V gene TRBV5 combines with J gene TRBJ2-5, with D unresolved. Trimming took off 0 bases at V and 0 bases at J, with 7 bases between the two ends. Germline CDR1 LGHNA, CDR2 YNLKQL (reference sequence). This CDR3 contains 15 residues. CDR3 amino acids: CASSQDGTNQDTQYF. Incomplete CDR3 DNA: TGTGCCAGCAGCCAAGATGGAACTAACCAAGACACCCAGTAC.